Each of the 17 T cell receptor beta chains below was sequenced from the same sample in a study of blood T cells in healthy people across ages. Combining a sample-barcoded 5' primer with a J-beta primer mix, a second PCR ran for roughly 6 to 12 cycles. From the 5' RACE reads, TCRdb called clonotypes with MiXCR, one entry per CDR3 protein. The sample has about 1,500,000 distinct CDR3 sequences; 28% are singletons. The material sequenced was blood. The receptor set was obtained from a woman in her 30s in good health.

This clonotype was seen repeatedly, ten times or more. This rearrangement joins TRBV10-3 to TRBJ2-7; D remains ambiguous. Trimming pared 6 bases from V and 2 bases from J, leaving 20 bases between. This CDR3 has 16 residues. The germline V gene encodes CDR1 ENHRY and CDR2 SYGVKD. CDR3 loop: CAISDRQNENPYEQYF. The CDR3 DNA follows: TGTGCCATCAGCGACCGACAAAACGAGAATCCCTACGAGCAGTACTTC.

This rearrangement joins TRBV20-1 to TRBJ2-7; 8 positions agree with TRBD1. Germline V gene lookup returns CDR1 DFQATT and CDR2 SNEGSKA (reference sequence). The CDR3 consists of 14 residues. Losses at the gene ends were 1 base for V and 1 base for J; bases not matched to a gene: 3. CDR3 bases: TGCAGTGCTAGAGCAGGGGGCCGTTCCTACGAGCAGTACTTC. Protein: CSARAGGRSYEQYF.

J is TRBJ1-1 and V is TRBV29-1; 7 bases map to TRBD1. V lost 4 bases to trimming and J lost 6 bases; unmatched junction nucleotides: 11. The CDR3 has 14 amino acids. In germline, CDR1 is SQVTM, CDR2 ANQGSEA. Here the CDR3 reads CSVVGGDQRAEAFF. Written as DNA, the CDR3 is TGCAGCGTTGTAGGGGGCGACCAGAGGGCTGAAGCTTTCTTT. Based on the CDR3 plus reference TRBV29-1 and TRBJ1-1, the full variable domain is SAVISQKPSRDICQRGTSLTIQCQVDSQVTMMFWYRQQPGQSLTLIATANQGSEATYESGFVIDKFPISRPNLTFSTLTVSNMSPEDSSIYLCSVVGGDQRAEAFFGQGTRLTVV.

This clonotype was counted a few times. J is TRBJ2-1 and V is TRBV10-2; 8 bases are a match to TRBD1. This CDR3 region has 14 residues. In germline, CDR1 is WSHSY, CDR2 SAAADI. V lost 8 bases and J lost 2; bases outside the gene matches: 5. The CDR3: CASAAGGPYNEQFF. The CDR3 nucleotides are TGCGCCAGCGCAGCAGGGGGCCCCTACAATGAGCAGTTCTTC.

This clonotype was seen only a few times. The chain combines TRBV27 with TRBJ2-1; 9 bases line up with TRBD2. After removal of 5 bases from V and 2 bases from J, the junction contained 4 bases not matched to a gene. The germline CDR1 and CDR2 sequences are MNHEY and SMNVEV (reference sequence). This CDR3 is 15 amino acids long. The DNA for the CDR3 is TGTGCCAGCAGTCCGCAGCGGGGGGCCTACAATGAGCAGTTCTTC. Translated: CASSPQRGAYNEQFF.

This clonotype was detected a few times. V gene TRBV3-1 combines with J gene TRBJ2-3, with TRBD1 matching over 9 bases. With 8 bases clipped from V and 3 bases from J, the junction kept 15 bases outside the gene matches. Looked up from germline, CDR1 is LGHDT and CDR2 is YNNKEL (reference sequence). This CDR3 has 17 amino acids. The CDR3 DNA follows: TGTGCCAGCGGCCTCAGCCCGGGACAGGGAGGGACAGATACGCAGTATTTT. The encoded protein is CASGLSPGQGGTDTQYF.

This chain joins TRBV28 and TRBJ2-3; 13 bases match TRBD2. The J segment lost 4 bases and the V segment lost 3 bases, leaving 13 bases of the junction unmatched. CDR1 and CDR2 from the germline V gene are MDHEN and SYDVKM. This CDR3 has 19 residues. As DNA, the CDR3 is TGTGCCAGCAGTTTTTCGCGGACTAGCGGGGGCCCCTTCGCAGATACGCAGTATTTT. Encoded protein: CASSFSRTSGGPFADTQYF.

This clonotype was counted a few times. The V call is TRBV4-3, the J call TRBJ2-7, with TRBD1 matching over 8 bases. The CDR3 spans 15 residues. Per the germline V gene, CDR1 is LGHNA and CDR2 is YSLEER. Losses at the gene ends were 1 base for V and 6 bases for J; bases not matched to a gene: 8. In nucleotides, the CDR3 is TGCGCCAGCAGCCAAGGGAGCAGGGGGCCGAGCGAGCAGTACTTC. It specifies CASSQGSRGPSEQYF.

The chain recombines TRBV5-1 with TRBJ2-1, with D possibly called TRBD1 or TRBD2 (5 bases each). The V gene lost 2 bases and the J gene lost 5 bases, with 14 bases spanning the gap. The germline gives CDR1 SGHRS, CDR2 YFSETQ. CDR3 size: 15 residues. The CDR3 reads CASSFGSGPHNEQFF. The CDR3 DNA reads as TGCGCCAGCAGCTTTGGGTCGGGACCCCACAATGAGCAGTTCTTC.

The sample holds a few counts of this clonotype. J is TRBJ1-4 and V is TRBV7-2; no clear D gene. CDR1 is SGHTA and CDR2 is FQGNSA in the germline V gene. This CDR3 region has 15 residues. The V end was cut by 5 bases, the J end by 6 bases, with 16 bases between. The CDR3 spells CASSPANARHEKLFF. The CDR3 DNA reads as TGTGCCAGCAGCCCGGCCAATGCGAGGCATGAAAAACTGTTTTTT.

This clonotype came up many times. The J gene is TRBJ1-2, the V gene TRBV29-1, with 9 bases identical to TRBD1. Per the germline V gene, CDR1 is SQVTM and CDR2 is ANQGSEA. This CDR3 has 16 amino acids. V lost 4 bases to trimming and J lost 4 bases; unmatched junction nucleotides: 13. Here the CDR3 reads CSVGGSGQGTSYGYTF. The CDR3 DNA reads TGCAGCGTTGGAGGGTCCGGACAGGGGACAAGCTATGGCTACACCTTC.

The J gene is TRBJ1-2, the V gene TRBV19; possibly TRBD1 for D (6 bases). Germline assignment: CDR1 LNHDA and CDR2 SQIVND (reference sequence). The CDR3 consists of 11 residues. Trimming took 8 bases from V and 12 from J, leaving 16 bases between them. As DNA, the CDR3 is TGTGCCAGTGTGGGGGCATATGGTGACACCTTC. This sequence encodes CASVGAYGDTF.

This chain joins TRBV11-2 and TRBJ1-5; D gene ambiguous. Trimming took 5 bases from V and 4 from J, leaving 9 bases between them. The CDR3 extends over 13 amino acids. Germline CDR1 is SGHAT and CDR2 is FQNNGV. The CDR3 reads CASSTAGNQPQHF. The CDR3, as DNA: TGTGCCAGCAGCACCGCGGGGAATCAGCCCCAGCATTTT.

The rearrangement links TRBV29-1 to TRBJ1-1; D is unclear. Trimming pared 3 bases from V and 6 bases from J, leaving 11 bases between. CDR3 length: 12 residues. Germline-derived CDR1 and CDR2 are SQVTM and ANQGSEA. CDR3 DNA sequence: TGCAGCGTTGATTCCGCTTCCGCTGAAGCTTTCTTT. Residues: CSVDSASAEAFF. The full variable domain, with the rest looked up from reference TRBV29-1 and TRBJ1-1, is SAVISQKPSRDICQRGTSLTIQCQVDSQVTMMFWYRQQPGQSLTLIATANQGSEATYESGFVIDKFPISRPNLTFSTLTVSNMSPEDSSIYLCSVDSASAEAFFGQGTRLTVV.

This chain uses TRBV7-2 with TRBJ2-3; 7 bases map to TRBD2. Trimming cost V 4 bases and J 0 bases; bases outside gene matches: 10. The CDR3 has 17 amino acids. Germline V gene sequence: CDR1 SGHTA, CDR2 FQGNSA. DNA for the CDR3: TGTGCCAGCAGCTCGTACTTAGCGGGCCCTAGCACAGATACGCAGTATTTT. It specifies CASSSYLAGPSTDTQYF.

The chain links TRBV14 to TRBJ2-3, with 8 bases matching TRBD2. The CDR3 length is 17 residues. The germline CDR1 and CDR2 sequences are SGHDN and FVKESK. The V segment lost 0 bases and the J segment 4 bases; nucleotides outside the gene matches: 9. The CDR3 spells CASSQDFNGGAADTQYF. The DNA of the CDR3 is TGTGCCAGCAGCCAAGATTTTAACGGGGGGGCCGCAGATACGCAGTATTTT.

The chain couples TRBV29-1 to TRBJ1-4, with 7 positions matching TRBD1. This CDR3 region has 13 residues. The V segment lost 5 bases and the J segment 4 bases; nucleotides outside the gene matches: 4. The germline V gene has CDR1 SQVTM and CDR2 ANQGSEA. Here the CDR3 DNA reads TGCAGCGTTTGGACAGGCCGTAATGAAAAACTGTTTTTT. It codes for CSVWTGRNEKLFF.